The rows below give T cell receptor beta chains drawn from one sample of a study of blood T cell repertoires in COVID-19. The data were produced by immunoSEQ multiplex PCR, yet TCRdb's version contains in-frame clones alone and is incomplete. The sample records fewer than 120,000 clones, roughly 85% being singletons. Sequencing used peripheral blood. The receptors originated from a human donor in a cohort sampled during active COVID-19. The CDR3 runs from the conserved cysteine through the conserved F or W. The order of the fields is clone size, V gene, CDR3 protein. The size entry is marked missing in some rows and otherwise reads once, few, many or a size class.

abundance: -
v_gene: TRBV15
CDR3aa: CATSMGREDGYTF

abundance: once
v_gene: TRBV28
CDR3aa: CASRSGDYGYTF

abundance: -
v_gene: TRBV24-1
CDR3aa: CATSDFKQGKETQYF

abundance: -
v_gene: TRBV29-1
CDR3aa: CSARRTGQQETQYF

abundance: few
v_gene: TRBV11-2
CDR3aa: CASSRNTGATAGKLFF

abundance: -
v_gene: TRBV19
CDR3aa: CASTTGILAGNTIYF

abundance: -
v_gene: TRBV7-6
CDR3aa: CASSFPRSEAFF

abundance: -
v_gene: TRBV30
CDR3aa: CAWSGGGGYTIYF

abundance: once
v_gene: TRBV27
CDR3aa: CASRPGTGDPYEQYF

abundance: -
v_gene: TRBV2
CDR3aa: CASSELESGGENF

abundance: -
v_gene: TRBV20-1
CDR3aa: CSAVGDYGYTF

abundance: -
v_gene: TRBV28
CDR3aa: CASSQTGAPLHF

abundance: -
v_gene: TRBV11-3
CDR3aa: CASSPGRGANVLTF

abundance: -
v_gene: TRBV6-5
CDR3aa: CASTSGTGFSSTQYF

abundance: -
v_gene: TRBV5-4
CDR3aa: CASSFDGRGGYTF

abundance: few
v_gene: TRBV19
CDR3aa: CASSPEVRRANSPLHF

abundance: -
v_gene: TRBV5-4
CDR3aa: CASSSAGQGFPTTFYEQYF

abundance: -
v_gene: TRBV27
CDR3aa: CASSLSRGLISYNEQFF

abundance: -
v_gene: TRBV15
CDR3aa: CATSRPDSPDTQYF

abundance: -
v_gene: TRBV19
CDR3aa: CASSLRQDNSPLHF

abundance: -
v_gene: TRBV4-1
CDR3aa: CASSQDGVPGQHGFF

abundance: -
v_gene: TRBV5-1
CDR3aa: CASSLGGQLYTF

abundance: -
v_gene: TRBV5-1
CDR3aa: CASMRTSDNEQFF

abundance: once
v_gene: TRBV10-3
CDR3aa: CSIPPPRWRVYDYGYTF

abundance: -
v_gene: TRBV19
CDR3aa: CASSRGTGNLRSSYNEQFF

abundance: few
v_gene: TRBV9
CDR3aa: CASSPADRGFFEQYF

abundance: -
v_gene: TRBV11-1
CDR3aa: CASSPRSTYNSPLHF

abundance: -
v_gene: TRBV6-5
CDR3aa: CASSPGNYGYTF

abundance: -
v_gene: TRBV13
CDR3aa: CASSLEPPHSYNEQFF

abundance: -
v_gene: TRBV29-1
CDR3aa: CSARVDPGPTGAGNTIYF

abundance: -
v_gene: TRBV15
CDR3aa: CATSGGTSVDTQYF

abundance: -
v_gene: TRBV6-1
CDR3aa: CASSEYAGGPYNEQFF

abundance: -
v_gene: TRBV12-5
CDR3aa: CASGPGQGTGANVLTF

abundance: -
v_gene: TRBV6-1
CDR3aa: CASSEGTGRRAFF

abundance: -
v_gene: TRBV19
CDR3aa: CATNGGVGTRSYNEQFF

abundance: -
v_gene: TRBV10-3
CDR3aa: CAISLGGGTNQPQHF

abundance: -
v_gene: TRBV7-2
CDR3aa: CASSFLGTGFYEQYF

abundance: -
v_gene: TRBV21-1
CDR3aa: CASSKVLSSEQFF

abundance: -
v_gene: TRBV28
CDR3aa: CASGYFGFLDEKLFF

abundance: -
v_gene: TRBV3-1/TRBV3-2
CDR3aa: CASSQASPGHTYF

abundance: -
v_gene: TRBV4-2
CDR3aa: CASSHYGQSNTEAFF

abundance: -
v_gene: TRBV7-9
CDR3aa: CASSSQGGRGTYEQYF

abundance: once
v_gene: TRBV23-1
CDR3aa: CASSQSIQDRHYGYTF

abundance: -
v_gene: TRBV7-9
CDR3aa: CASSLARTSGMSSYEQYF

abundance: -
v_gene: TRBV6-5
CDR3aa: CASRVRGQGQPQHF